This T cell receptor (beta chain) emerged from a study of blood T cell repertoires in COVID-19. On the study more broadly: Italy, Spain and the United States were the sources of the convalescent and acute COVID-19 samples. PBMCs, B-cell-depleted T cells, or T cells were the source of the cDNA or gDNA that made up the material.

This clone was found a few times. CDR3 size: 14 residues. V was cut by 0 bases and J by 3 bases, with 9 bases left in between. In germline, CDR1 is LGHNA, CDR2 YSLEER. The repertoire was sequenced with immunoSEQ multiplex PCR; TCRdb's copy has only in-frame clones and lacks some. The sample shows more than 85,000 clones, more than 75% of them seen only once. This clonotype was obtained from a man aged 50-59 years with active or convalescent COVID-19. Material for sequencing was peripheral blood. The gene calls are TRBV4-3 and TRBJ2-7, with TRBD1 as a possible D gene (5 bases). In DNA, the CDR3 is TGCGCCAGCAGCCAAGATGCCAGGGACTACGAGCAGTACTTC. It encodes CASSQDARDYEQYF.